Following are 17 T cell receptor beta chains from one sample sequenced in a study of graft-versus-host responses after intestinal transplantation (dated by TCRdb to about 2021). Explained via the paper, the time point label denotes: cells obtained before transplantation from donor or recipient. Their antigen targets remain unknown. The library came from the immunoSEQ multiplex PCR assay. The clones in this table, taken by TCRdb from immuneACCESS, are in-frame only. Not every clone is retained; where verified, under half of the shortfall comes from an unresolved V gene, and the cause of the rest is unknown. The sample records about 90,000 clones, about 93% of which are singletons. The top ten constitute around 1.1% of the sample. Sample: unstimulated CD8+ T cells sorted from spleen or lymph node cells, taken before transplant. Every receptor here comes from a human donor who was the organ donor for an intestinal transplant.

The rearrangement joins TRBV11-2 to TRBJ2-1; 11 positions agree with TRBD2. The CDR3 loop spans 15 amino acids. Germline CDR1 is SGHAT and CDR2 is FQNNGV. V trimming: 5 bases; J trimming: 4 bases; junction bases outside the gene matches: 4. The CDR3 protein is CASSTTSGSYNEQFF. The CDR3 region has the DNA TGTGCCAGCAGCACAACTAGCGGGAGTTACAATGAGCAGTTCTTC.

The DNA for the CDR3 is TGTGCTAGTGGTTTTACGGGACAGCTTCTATACGAGCAGTACTTC. Translating it yields CASGFTGQLLYEQYF. The chain couples TRBV12-5 to TRBJ2-7; 7 nucleotides line up with TRBD1. The trim removed 3 bases at V and 4 bases at J, leaving 9 bases unmatched. Germline CDR1 is LGHNT and CDR2 is FRNRAP. This CDR3 is built from 15 residues.

The J gene is TRBJ1-2, the V gene TRBV27; TRBD1 is a possible D gene (5 bases). The CDR3 consists of 17 residues. Trimming removed 2 bases from V and 5 bases from J, with 21 bases in between. Germline lookup yields CDR1 MNHEY and CDR2 SMNVEV (reference sequence). Here the CDR3 reads CASSLGGVREDLYGYTF. CDR3 bases: TGTGCCAGCAGTTTAGGCGGGGTCAGGGAGGATTTATATGGCTACACCTTC.

This clone was seen only once. The V and J genes are TRBV29-1 and TRBJ2-7; no reliable D call. From germline, CDR1 is SQVTM and CDR2 ANQGSEA. The CDR3 length is 11 residues. V lost 7 bases to trimming and J lost 0 bases, with 7 bases between them. The CDR3 sequence is CSAQDSYEQYF. As DNA, the CDR3 is TGCAGCGCCCAGGACTCCTACGAGCAGTACTTC.

The chain joins TRBV11-3 to TRBJ2-7; TRBD1 agrees at 9 bases. Germline CDR1 reads SGHNT; CDR2 reads YENEEA. The CDR3 covers 15 residues. The V gene end was trimmed by 10 bases and the J gene end by 1 base; junction bases not matched to a gene: 11. CDR3 sequence reads: CATADRDRVSYEQYF. DNA for the CDR3: TGTGCCACCGCCGACAGGGACAGGGTATCCTACGAGCAGTACTTC.

V gene TRBV6-6 combines with J gene TRBJ2-5; maybe TRBD2 (6 bases). The last part of the DNA fits TRBJ2-7 better; the J call may be wrong. CDR3 size: 15 residues. Germline CDR1 reads MNHNY; CDR2 reads SVGAGI (reference sequence). As DNA, the CDR3 is TGTGCCGGCTCTCCCTCCGGGGACTTCAATTACGAGCAGTACTTC. This codes for CAGSPSGDFNYEQYF.

The chain carries TRBV7-4 and TRBJ1-1; 8 bases line up with TRBD1. CDR3 length: 15 residues. Trimming cost V 4 bases and J 0 bases; bases outside gene matches: 4. CDR1 and CDR2 (germline): SGHVT, SQSDAQ. The CDR3 nucleotides read TGTGCCAGCAGCTACCGACAGGGGCTGAACACTGAAGCTTTCTTT. Encoded protein: CASSYRQGLNTEAFF.

The rearrangement links TRBV5-4 to TRBJ2-7; D might be TRBD2 (5 bases). The CDR3 is 15 residues long. The ends were cut back, 2 bases at V and 6 bases at J, with 18 bases in the middle. CDR1 SGHNT and CDR2 YYREEE come from the germline V gene (reference sequence). The CDR3, as DNA: TGTGCCAGCAGCTTCTTAGGCGGCGAAGGAGGCGAGCAGTACTTC. Translated, it gives CASSFLGGEGGEQYF.

This rearrangement joins TRBV25-1 to TRBJ1-2; D not certain. CDR1 is MGHDK and CDR2 is SYGVNS in the germline V gene. There are 15 residues in the CDR3. Trimming pared 2 bases from V and 4 bases from J, leaving 14 bases between. CDR3 bases: TGTGCCAGCAGTGAAGCCGAGGCTAGCCCCTATGGCTACACCTTC. Protein: CASSEAEASPYGYTF.

The chain links TRBV7-2 to TRBJ2-7; 9 positions agree with TRBD2. The CDR3 loop spans 13 amino acids. In germline, CDR1 is SGHTA, CDR2 FQGNSA. Unmatched junction bases numbered 4, after V lost 0 bases and J lost 10 bases. The CDR3 DNA follows: TGTGCCAGCAGCTTAGCTTTAGCGGGAGAACAGTACTTC. This sequence encodes CASSLALAGEQYF.

The chain couples TRBV5-4 to TRBJ1-2; 11 positions match TRBD1. The CDR3 has 16 residues. V trimming: 4 bases; J trimming: 4 bases; junction bases outside the gene matches: 9. Germline lookup yields CDR1 SGHNT and CDR2 YYREEE (reference sequence). The CDR3 DNA follows: TGTGCCAGCAGCCACTTGGACAGGGGGCGCTTCTATGGCTACACCTTC. It encodes CASSHLDRGRFYGYTF.

J is TRBJ1-2 and V is TRBV5-1; 7 bases are a match to TRBD1. CDR1 and CDR2 (germline): SGHRS, YFSETQ. There are 16 residues in the CDR3. Germline trimming cut 3 bases from V and 2 bases from J; bases unmatched to any gene: 10. The CDR3 region has the DNA TGCGCCAGCAGCTGGACCGGGACAGCTTCAAACTATGGCTACACCTTC. Its translation: CASSWTGTASNYGYTF.

V usage is TRBV7-2 and J usage is TRBJ2-1; 7 bases map to TRBD2. The V segment lost 3 bases and the J segment 1 base; nucleotides outside the gene matches: 3. In germline, CDR1 is SGHTA, CDR2 FQGNSA. CDR3 size: 15 residues. Here the CDR3 reads CASSFLADSYNEQFF. CDR3 in DNA: TGTGCCAGCAGCTTTCTAGCGGATTCCTACAATGAGCAGTTCTTC.

The chain links TRBV4-1 to TRBJ2-3; no clear D. V was trimmed by 0 bases and J by 4 bases, leaving 14 bases between them. Germline V lookup: CDR1 MGHRA, CDR2 YSYEKL. CDR3 length equals 16 residues. The CDR3 spells CASSQERSLGADTQYF. CDR3 sequence (DNA): TGCGCCAGCAGCCAAGAACGAAGTCTAGGCGCAGATACGCAGTATTTT.

The rearrangement joins TRBV28 to TRBJ1-5; tentative D call: TRBD1 (6 bases). Per the germline V gene, CDR1 is MDHEN and CDR2 is SYDVKM. Trimming left V 6 bases short and J 0 bases short, with 18 bases between. There are 17 residues in the CDR3. This chain's CDR3 is CASSCINRQASNQPQHF. The CDR3 nucleotides are TGTGCCAGCAGCTGCATCAACAGACAGGCTAGCAATCAGCCCCAGCATTTT.

The CDR3 bases are TGTGCCAGCAGCTTAGAGCGTATCCCTGAAGCTTTCTTT. It translates to CASSLERIPEAFF. The rearrangement uses TRBV7-9 and TRBJ1-1; D unclear. V was trimmed by 1 base and J by 6 bases, leaving 9 bases between them. The germline gives CDR1 SEHNR, CDR2 FQNEAQ (reference sequence). This CDR3 contains 13 residues.

The V and J genes are TRBV9 and TRBJ1-3; D call uncertain. The CDR3 contains 15 residues. V shed 3 bases and J shed 0 bases, with 10 bases lying between them. Germline lookup yields CDR1 SGDLS and CDR2 YYNGEE. CDR3 sequence: CASSASDFSGNTIYF. CDR3 nucleotides: TGTGCCAGCAGCGCGTCGGACTTCTCTGGAAACACCATATATTTT. The full variable domain, its missing parts supplied by reference TRBV9 and TRBJ1-3, is DSGVTQTPKHLITATGQRVTLRCSPRSGDLSVYWYQQSLDQGLQFLIQYYNGEERAKGNILERFSAQQFPDLHSELNLSSLELGDSALYFCASSASDFSGNTIYFGEGSWLTVV.